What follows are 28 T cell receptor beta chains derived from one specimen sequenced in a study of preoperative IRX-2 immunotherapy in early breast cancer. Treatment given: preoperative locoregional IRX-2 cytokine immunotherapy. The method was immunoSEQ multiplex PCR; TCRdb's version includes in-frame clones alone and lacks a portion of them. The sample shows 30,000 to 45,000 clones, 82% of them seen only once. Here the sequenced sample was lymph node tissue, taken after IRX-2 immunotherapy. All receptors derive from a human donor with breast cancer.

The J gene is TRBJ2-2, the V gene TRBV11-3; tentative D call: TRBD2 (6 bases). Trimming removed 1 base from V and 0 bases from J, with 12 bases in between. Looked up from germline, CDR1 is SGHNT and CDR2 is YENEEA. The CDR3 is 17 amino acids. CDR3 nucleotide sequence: TGTGCCAGCAGCTTAGGTCGGGCGGGGCCGAACACCGGGGAGCTGTTTTTT. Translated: CASSLGRAGPNTGELFF.

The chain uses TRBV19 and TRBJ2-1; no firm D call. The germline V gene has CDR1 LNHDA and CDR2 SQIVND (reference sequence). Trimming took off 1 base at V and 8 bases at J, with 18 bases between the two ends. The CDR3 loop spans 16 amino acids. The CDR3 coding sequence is TGTGCCAGTAGTATAGGTTCGGTTCTGTCGCGCGATGAGCAGTTCTTC. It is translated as CASSIGSVLSRDEQFF.

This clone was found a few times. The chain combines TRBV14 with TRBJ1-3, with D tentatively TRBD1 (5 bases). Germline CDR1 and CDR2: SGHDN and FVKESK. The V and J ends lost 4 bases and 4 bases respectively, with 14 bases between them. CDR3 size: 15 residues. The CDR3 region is CASSRRQTSGNTIYF. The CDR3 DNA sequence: TGTGCCAGCAGCCGCCGACAGACCTCCGGAAACACCATATATTTT.

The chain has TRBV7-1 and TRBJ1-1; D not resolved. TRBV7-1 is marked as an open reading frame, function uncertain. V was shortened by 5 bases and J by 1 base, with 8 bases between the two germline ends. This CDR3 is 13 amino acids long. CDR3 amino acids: CASSKGPNTEAFF. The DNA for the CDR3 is TGTGCCAGCAGCAAGGGCCCGAACACTGAAGCTTTCTTT.

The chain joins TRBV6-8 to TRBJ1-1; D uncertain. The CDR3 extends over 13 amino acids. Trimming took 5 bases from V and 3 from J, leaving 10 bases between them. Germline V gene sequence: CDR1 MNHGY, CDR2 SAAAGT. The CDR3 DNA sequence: TGTGCCAGCAGTGATACAGCGGACACTGAAGCTTTCTTT. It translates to CASSDTADTEAFF.

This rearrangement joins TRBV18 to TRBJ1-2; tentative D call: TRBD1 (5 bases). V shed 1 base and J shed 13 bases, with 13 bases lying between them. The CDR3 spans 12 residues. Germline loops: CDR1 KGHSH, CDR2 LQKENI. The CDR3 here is CASSPLQEGSTF. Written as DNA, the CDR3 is TGTGCCAGCTCACCACTACAGGAGGGAAGCACCTTC.

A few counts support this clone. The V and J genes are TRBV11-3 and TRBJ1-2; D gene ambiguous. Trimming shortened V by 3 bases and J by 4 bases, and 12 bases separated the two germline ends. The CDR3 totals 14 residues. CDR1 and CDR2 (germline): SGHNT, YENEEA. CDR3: CASSFRPASYGYTF. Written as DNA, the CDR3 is TGTGCCAGCAGCTTCAGGCCAGCTTCCTATGGCTACACCTTC. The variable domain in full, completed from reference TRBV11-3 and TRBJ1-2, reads EAGVVQSPRYKIIEKKQPVAFWCNPISGHNTLYWYLQNLGQGPELLIRYENEEAVDDSQLPKDRFSAERLKGVDSTLKIQPAELGDSAVYLCASSFRPASYGYTFGSGTRLTVV.

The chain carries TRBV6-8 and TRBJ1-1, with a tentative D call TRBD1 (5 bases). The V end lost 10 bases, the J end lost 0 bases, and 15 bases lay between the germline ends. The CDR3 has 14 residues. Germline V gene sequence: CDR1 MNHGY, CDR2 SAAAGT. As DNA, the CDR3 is TGTGCCATCAGACTGACAGATATGAACACTGAAGCTTTCTTT. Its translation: CAIRLTDMNTEAFF.

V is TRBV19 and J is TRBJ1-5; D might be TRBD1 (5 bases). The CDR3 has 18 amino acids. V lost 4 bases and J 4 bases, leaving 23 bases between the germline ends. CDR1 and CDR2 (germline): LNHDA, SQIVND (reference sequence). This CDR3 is CASSKFGDLGQPNQPQHF. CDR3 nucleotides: TGTGCCAGTAGTAAGTTTGGGGACCTTGGGCAGCCTAATCAGCCCCAGCATTTT.

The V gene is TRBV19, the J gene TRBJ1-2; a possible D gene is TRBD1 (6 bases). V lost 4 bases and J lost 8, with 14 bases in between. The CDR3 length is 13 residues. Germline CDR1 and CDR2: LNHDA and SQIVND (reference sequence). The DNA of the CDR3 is TGTGCCAGTAGTAAAGGCCCTCAGGGGGGCTACACCTTC. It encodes CASSKGPQGGYTF.

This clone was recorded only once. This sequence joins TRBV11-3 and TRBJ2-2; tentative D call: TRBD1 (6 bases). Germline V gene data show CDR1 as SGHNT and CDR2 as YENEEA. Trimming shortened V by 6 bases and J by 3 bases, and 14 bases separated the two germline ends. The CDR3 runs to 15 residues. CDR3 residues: CASRPTGSDTGELFF. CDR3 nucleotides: TGTGCCAGCAGGCCTACAGGGTCGGACACCGGGGAGCTGTTTTTT.

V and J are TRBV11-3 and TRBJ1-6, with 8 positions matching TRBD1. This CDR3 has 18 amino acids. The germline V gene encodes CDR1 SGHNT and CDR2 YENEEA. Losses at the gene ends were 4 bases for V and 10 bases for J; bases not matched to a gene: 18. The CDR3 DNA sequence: TGTGCCAGCAGCTATGCCCCAGGGGGCGGCTTAGTAGGATCACCCCTCCACTTT. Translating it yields CASSYAPGGGLVGSPLHF.

CDR3 residues: CASSLGGPRNTGELFF. The CDR3 DNA is TGCGCCAGCAGCTTGGGGGGGCCGCGAAACACCGGGGAGCTGTTTTTT. The chain recombines TRBV5-1 with TRBJ2-2; tentatively, D is TRBD1 (6 bases). The germline V gene has CDR1 SGHRS and CDR2 YFSETQ. V was shortened by 0 bases and J by 2 bases, with 11 bases between the two germline ends. The CDR3 runs to 16 residues. Complete variable domain (other parts from reference TRBV5-1 and TRBJ2-2): KAGVTQTPRYLIKTRGQQVTLSCSPISGHRSVSWYQQTPGQGLQFLFEYFSETQRNKGNFPGRFSGRQFSNSRSEMNVSTLELGDSALYLCASSLGGPRNTGELFFGEGSRLTVL.

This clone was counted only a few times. The CDR3 bases are TGTGCCAGTAGTGCCATACAGGGTCGCTACGAGCAGTACTTC. This codes for CASSAIQGRYEQYF. The chain links TRBV19 to TRBJ2-7; D perhaps matches TRBD1 (6 bases). The CDR3 sequence is 14 residues long. Looked up from germline, CDR1 is LNHDA and CDR2 is SQIVND (reference sequence). V gave up 5 bases and J gave up 3 bases, with 14 bases separating them.

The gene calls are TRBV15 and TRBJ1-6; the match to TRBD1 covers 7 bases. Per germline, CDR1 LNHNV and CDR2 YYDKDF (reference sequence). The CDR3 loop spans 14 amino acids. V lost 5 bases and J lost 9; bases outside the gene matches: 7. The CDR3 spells CATSGGTESSPLHF. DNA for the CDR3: TGTGCCACCAGCGGTGGGACAGAGAGTTCACCCCTCCACTTT. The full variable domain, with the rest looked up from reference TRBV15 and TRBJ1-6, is DAMVIQNPRYQVTQFGKPVTLSCSQTLNHNVMYWYQQKSSQAPKLLFHYYDKDFNNEADTPDNFQSRRPNTSFCFLDIRSPGLGDTAMYLCATSGGTESSPLHFGNGTRLTVT.

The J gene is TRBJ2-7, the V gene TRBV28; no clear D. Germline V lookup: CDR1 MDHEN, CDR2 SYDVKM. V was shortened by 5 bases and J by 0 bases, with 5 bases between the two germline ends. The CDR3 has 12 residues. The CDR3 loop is CASSLSSYEQYF. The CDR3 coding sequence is TGTGCCAGCAGTCTGAGCTCCTACGAGCAGTACTTC.

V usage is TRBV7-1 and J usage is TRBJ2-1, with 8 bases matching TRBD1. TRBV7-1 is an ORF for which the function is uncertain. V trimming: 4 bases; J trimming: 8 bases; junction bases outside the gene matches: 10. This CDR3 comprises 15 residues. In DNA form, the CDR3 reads TGTGCCAGCAGCTTGAGACAGGGGAAGAGTCATGAGCAGTTCTTC. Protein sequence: CASSLRQGKSHEQFF.

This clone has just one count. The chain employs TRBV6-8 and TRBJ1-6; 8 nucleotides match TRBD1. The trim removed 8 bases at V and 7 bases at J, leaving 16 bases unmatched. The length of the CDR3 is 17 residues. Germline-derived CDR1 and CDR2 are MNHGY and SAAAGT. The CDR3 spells CASHDRGQGASNSPLHF. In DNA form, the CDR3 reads TGTGCCAGCCACGACAGGGGACAAGGTGCTTCAAATTCACCCCTCCACTTT.

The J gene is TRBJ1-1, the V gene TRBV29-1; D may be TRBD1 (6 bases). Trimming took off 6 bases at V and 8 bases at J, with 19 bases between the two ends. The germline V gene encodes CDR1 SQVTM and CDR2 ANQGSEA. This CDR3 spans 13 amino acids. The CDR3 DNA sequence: TGCAGCGTCAAGACAGGCGAAAAACACGAAGCTTTCTTT. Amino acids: CSVKTGEKHEAFF.

This chain's CDR3 is CASSALGGSYNEQFF. In DNA, the CDR3 is TGTGCCAGCTCAGCCTTAGGGGGAAGCTACAATGAGCAGTTCTTC. The chain combines TRBV18 with TRBJ2-1, with a tentative D call TRBD1 (6 bases). The CDR3 totals 15 residues. Trimming removed 5 bases from V and 3 bases from J, with 14 bases in between. Looked up from germline, CDR1 is KGHSH and CDR2 is LQKENI.

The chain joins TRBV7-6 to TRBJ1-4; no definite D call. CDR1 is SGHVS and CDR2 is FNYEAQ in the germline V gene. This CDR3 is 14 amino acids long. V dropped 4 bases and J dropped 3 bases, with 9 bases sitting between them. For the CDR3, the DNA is TGTGCCAGCAGCTCCGACCGAGCTAATGAAAAACTGTTTTTT. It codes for CASSSDRANEKLFF.

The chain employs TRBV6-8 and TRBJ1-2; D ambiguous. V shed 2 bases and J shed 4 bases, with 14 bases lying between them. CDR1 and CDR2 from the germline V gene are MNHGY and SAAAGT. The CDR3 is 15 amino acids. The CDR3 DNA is TGTGCCAGCAGTTACCCTAGGGAAGGCTTCTATGGCTACACCTTC. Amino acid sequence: CASSYPREGFYGYTF.

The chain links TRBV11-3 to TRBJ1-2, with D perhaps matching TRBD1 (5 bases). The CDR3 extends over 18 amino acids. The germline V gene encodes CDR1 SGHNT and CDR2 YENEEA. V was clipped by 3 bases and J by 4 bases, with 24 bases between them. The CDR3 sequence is CASSLDLRSGPAAYGYTF. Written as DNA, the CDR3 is TGTGCCAGCAGCTTGGATCTTAGGTCGGGGCCCGCGGCCTATGGCTACACCTTC.

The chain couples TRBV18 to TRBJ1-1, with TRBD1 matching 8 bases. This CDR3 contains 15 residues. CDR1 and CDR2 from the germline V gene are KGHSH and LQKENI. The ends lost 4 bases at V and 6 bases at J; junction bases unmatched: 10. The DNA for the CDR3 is TGTGCCAGCTCACTAAAAGGACAGGGAGTAGCTGAAGCTTTCTTT. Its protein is CASSLKGQGVAEAFF.

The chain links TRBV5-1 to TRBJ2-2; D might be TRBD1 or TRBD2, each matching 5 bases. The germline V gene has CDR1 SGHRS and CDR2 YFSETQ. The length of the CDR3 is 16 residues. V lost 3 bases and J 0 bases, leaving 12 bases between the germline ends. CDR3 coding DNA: TGCGCCAGCAGCTCCTTAGTGGGGGCGAACACCGGGGAGCTGTTTTTT. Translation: CASSSLVGANTGELFF. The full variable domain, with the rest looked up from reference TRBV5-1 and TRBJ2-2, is KAGVTQTPRYLIKTRGQQVTLSCSPISGHRSVSWYQQTPGQGLQFLFEYFSETQRNKGNFPGRFSGRQFSNSRSEMNVSTLELGDSALYLCASSSLVGANTGELFFGEGSRLTVL.

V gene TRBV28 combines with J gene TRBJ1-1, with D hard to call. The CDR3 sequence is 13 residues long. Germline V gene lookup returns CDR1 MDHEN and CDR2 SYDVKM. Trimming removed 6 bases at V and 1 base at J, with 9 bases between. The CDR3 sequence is CASREGRNTEAFF. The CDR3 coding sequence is TGTGCCAGCAGAGAAGGACGGAACACTGAAGCTTTCTTT.

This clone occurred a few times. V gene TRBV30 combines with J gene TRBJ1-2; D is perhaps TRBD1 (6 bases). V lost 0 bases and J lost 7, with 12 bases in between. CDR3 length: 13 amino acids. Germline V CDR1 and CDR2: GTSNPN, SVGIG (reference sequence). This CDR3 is CAWSVQGGLGYTF. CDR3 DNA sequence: TGTGCCTGGAGTGTACAGGGAGGACTTGGCTACACCTTC. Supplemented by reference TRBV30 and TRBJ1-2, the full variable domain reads SQTIHQWPATLVQPVGSPLSLECTVEGTSNPNLYWYRQAAGRGLQLLFYSVGIGQISSEVPQNLSASRPQDRQFILSSKKLLLSDSGFYLCAWSVQGGLGYTFGSGTRLTVV.

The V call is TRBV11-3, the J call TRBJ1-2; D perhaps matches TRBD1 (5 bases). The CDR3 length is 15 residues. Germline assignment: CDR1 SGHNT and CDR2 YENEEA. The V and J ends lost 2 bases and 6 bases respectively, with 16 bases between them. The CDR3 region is CASSLWQGQPDGYTF. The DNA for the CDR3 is TGTGCCAGCAGCTTATGGCAGGGCCAGCCCGATGGCTACACCTTC.